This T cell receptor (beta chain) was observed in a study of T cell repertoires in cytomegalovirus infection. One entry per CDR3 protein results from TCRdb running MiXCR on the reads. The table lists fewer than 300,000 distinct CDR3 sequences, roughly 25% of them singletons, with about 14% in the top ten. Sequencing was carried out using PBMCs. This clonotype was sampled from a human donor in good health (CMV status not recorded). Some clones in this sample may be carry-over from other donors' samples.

Here the CDR3 reads CASSLPLGAGTEAFF. The CDR3 DNA is TGTGCCAGCAGTTTGCCCCTAGGGGCAGGCACTGAAGCTTTCTTT. The rearrangement uses TRBV2 and TRBJ1-1; D might be TRBD1 (5 bases). V lost 5 bases and J 4 bases, leaving 17 bases between the germline ends. The CDR3 spans 15 residues. The germline gives CDR1 SNHLY, CDR2 FYNNEI. The whole variable domain, remainder taken from reference TRBV2 and TRBJ1-1, is EPEVTQTPSHQVTQMGQEVILRCVPISNHLYFYWYRQILGQKVEFLVSFYNNEISEKSEIFDDQFSVERPDGSNFTLKIRSTKLEDSAMYFCASSLPLGAGTEAFFGQGTRLTVV.